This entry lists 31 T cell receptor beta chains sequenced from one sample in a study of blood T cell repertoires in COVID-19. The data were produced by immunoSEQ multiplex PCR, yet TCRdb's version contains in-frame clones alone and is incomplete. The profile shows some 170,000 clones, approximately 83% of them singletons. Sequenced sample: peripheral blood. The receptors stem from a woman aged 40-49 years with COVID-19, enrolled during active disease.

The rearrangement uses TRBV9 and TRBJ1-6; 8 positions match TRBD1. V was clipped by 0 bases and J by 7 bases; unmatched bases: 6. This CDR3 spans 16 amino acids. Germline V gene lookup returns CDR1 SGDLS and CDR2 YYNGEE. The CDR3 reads CASSVGDRQGNSPLHF. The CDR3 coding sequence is TGTGCCAGCAGCGTAGGGGATCGACAGGGGAATTCACCCCTCCACTTT.

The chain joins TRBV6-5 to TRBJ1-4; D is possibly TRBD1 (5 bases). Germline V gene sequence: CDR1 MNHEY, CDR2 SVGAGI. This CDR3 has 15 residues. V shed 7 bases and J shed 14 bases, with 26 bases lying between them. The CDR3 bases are TGTGCCAGCATTACGGACGGGTCGTCGGGGGGTGGGCTGTTTTTT. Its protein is CASITDGSSGGGLFF.

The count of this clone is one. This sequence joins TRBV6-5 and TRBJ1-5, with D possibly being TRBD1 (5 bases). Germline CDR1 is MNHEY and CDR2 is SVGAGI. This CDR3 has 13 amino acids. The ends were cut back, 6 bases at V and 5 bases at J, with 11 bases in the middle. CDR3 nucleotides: TGTGCCAGCAGCCGGGGGAAGGATCAGCCCCAGCATTTT. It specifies CASSRGKDQPQHF.

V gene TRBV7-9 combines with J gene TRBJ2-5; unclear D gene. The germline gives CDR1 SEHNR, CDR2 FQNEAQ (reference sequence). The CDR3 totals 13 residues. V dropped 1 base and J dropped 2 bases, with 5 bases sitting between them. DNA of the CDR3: TGTGCCAGCAGCTTAGGCTATCAAGAGACCCAGTACTTC. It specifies CASSLGYQETQYF.

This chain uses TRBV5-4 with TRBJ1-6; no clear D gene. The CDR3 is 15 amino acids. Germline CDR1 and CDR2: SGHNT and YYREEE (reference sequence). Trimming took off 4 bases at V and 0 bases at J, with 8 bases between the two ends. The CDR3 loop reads CASSRPSSYNSPLHF. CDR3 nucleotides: TGTGCCAGCAGCCGGCCTAGCTCCTATAATTCACCCCTCCACTTT.

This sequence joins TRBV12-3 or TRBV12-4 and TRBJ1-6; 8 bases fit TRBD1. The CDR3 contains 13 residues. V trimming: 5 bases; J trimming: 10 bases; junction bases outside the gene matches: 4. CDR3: CASSQGQVSPLHF. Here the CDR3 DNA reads TGTGCCAGCAGTCAGGGACAGGTATCACCCCTCCACTTT.

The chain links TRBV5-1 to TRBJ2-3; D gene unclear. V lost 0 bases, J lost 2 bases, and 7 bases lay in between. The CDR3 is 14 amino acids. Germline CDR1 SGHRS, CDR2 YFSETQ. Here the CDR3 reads CASSLARVTDTQYF. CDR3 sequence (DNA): TGCGCCAGCAGCTTGGCCCGGGTCACAGATACGCAGTATTTT.

The CDR3 DNA sequence: TGTGCCAGCACCCCCAGGACAGGCCTATCTGGGGCCAACGTCCTGACTTTC. This gives the protein CASTPRTGLSGANVLTF. This chain connects TRBV5-4 to TRBJ2-6; 7 bases are shared with TRBD1. CDR1 SGHNT and CDR2 YYREEE come from the germline V gene (reference sequence). V lost 6 bases and J lost 1; bases outside the gene matches: 10. The CDR3 contains 17 residues.

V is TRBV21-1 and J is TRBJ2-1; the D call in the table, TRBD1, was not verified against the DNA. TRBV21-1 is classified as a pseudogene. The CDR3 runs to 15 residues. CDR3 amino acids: CASSKGQVRWNEQFF. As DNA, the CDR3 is TGTGCCAGCAGCAAGGGACAGGTAAGGTGGAATGAGCAGTTCTTC.

This CDR3 reads CASSLRSMGTSGSGSADTQYF. CDR3 in DNA: TGTGCCAGCAGCCTCAGATCAATGGGGACTAGCGGGAGTGGGAGCGCAGATACGCAGTATTTT. This sequence joins TRBV3-1 (or the pseudogene TRBV3-2) and TRBJ2-3, with TRBD2 matching 14 bases. CDR3 size: 21 residues. Germline loops: CDR1 LGHDT, CDR2 YNNKEL (reference sequence). With V trimmed by 4 bases and J by 4 bases, 19 bases remained unmatched.

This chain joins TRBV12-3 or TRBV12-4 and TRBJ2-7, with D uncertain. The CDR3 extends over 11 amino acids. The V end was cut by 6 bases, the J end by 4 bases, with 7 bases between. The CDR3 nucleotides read TGTGCCAGCAGACTCTTGTACGAGCAGTACTTC. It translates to CASRLLYEQYF.

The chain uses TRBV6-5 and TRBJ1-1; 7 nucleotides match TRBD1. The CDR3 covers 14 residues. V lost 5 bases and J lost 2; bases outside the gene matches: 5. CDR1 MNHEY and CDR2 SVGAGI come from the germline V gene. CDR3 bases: TGTGCCAGCAGTATAACAGGGGTTAACACTGAAGCTTTCTTT. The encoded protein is CASSITGVNTEAFF.

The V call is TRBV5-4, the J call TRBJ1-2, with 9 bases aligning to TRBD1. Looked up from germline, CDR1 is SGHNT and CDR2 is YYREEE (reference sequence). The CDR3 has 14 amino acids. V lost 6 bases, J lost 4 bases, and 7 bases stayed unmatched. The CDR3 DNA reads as TGTGCCAGCAACATACAGGGGGCGGCCTATGGCTACACCTTC. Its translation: CASNIQGAAYGYTF.

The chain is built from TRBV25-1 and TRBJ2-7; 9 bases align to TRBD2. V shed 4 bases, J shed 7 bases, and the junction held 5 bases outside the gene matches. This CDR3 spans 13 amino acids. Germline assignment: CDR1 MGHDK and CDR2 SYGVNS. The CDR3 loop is CASSVAGGSEQYF. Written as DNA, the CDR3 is TGTGCCAGCAGTGTTGCGGGGGGGAGTGAGCAGTACTTC.

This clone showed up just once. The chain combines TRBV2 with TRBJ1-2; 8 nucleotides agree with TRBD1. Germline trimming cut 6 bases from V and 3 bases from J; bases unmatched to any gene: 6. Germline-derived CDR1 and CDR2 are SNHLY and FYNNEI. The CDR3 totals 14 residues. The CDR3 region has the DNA TGTGCCAGCAGCTCGGACAGGGACGACTATGGCTACACCTTC. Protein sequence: CASSSDRDDYGYTF.

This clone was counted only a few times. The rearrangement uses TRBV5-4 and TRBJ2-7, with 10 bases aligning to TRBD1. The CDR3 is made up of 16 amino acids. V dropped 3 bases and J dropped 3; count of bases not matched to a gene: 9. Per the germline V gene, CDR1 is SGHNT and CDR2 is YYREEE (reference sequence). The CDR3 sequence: CASSSTGTGVNYEQYF. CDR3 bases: TGTGCCAGCAGCTCTACCGGGACAGGGGTTAACTACGAGCAGTACTTC. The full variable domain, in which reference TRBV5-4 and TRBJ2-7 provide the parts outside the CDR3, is ETGVTQSPTHLIKTRGQQVTLRCSSQSGHNTVSWYQQALGQGPQFIFQYYREEENGRGNFPPRFSGLQFPNYSSELNVNALELDDSALYLCASSSTGTGVNYEQYFGPGTRLTVT.

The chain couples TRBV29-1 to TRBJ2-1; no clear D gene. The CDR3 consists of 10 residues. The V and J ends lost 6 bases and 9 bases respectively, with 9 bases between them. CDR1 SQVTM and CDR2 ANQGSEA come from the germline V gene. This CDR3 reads CSVPTGEQFF. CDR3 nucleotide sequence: TGCAGCGTCCCCACGGGTGAGCAGTTCTTC.

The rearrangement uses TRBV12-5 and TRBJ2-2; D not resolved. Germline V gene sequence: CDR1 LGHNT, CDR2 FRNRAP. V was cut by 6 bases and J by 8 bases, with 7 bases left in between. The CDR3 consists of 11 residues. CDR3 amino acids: CASGFFGELFF. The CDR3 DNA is TGTGCTAGTGGCTTCTTTGGGGAGCTGTTTTTT.

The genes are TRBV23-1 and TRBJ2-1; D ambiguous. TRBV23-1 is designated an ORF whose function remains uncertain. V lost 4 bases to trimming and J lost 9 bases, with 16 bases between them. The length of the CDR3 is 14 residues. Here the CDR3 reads CASSPFGLYGEQFF. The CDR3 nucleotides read TGCGCCAGCAGTCCCTTTGGGCTATACGGTGAGCAGTTCTTC.

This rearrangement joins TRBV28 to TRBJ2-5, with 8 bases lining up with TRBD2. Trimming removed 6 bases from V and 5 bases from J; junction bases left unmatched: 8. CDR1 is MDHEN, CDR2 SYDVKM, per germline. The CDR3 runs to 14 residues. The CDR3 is CASRSSGRWETQYF. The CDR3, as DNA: TGTGCCAGCAGGTCGAGCGGGAGATGGGAGACCCAGTACTTC.

The CDR3 bases are TGCGCCAGCAGCCCTGTCCCGACGGCGGGTACAGATACGCAGTATTTT. Amino acid sequence: CASSPVPTAGTDTQYF. The chain couples TRBV5-1 to TRBJ2-3; tentatively, D is TRBD2 (5 bases). The CDR3 covers 16 residues. V was shortened by 4 bases and J by 3 bases, with 18 bases between the two germline ends. CDR1 and CDR2 from the germline V gene are SGHRS and YFSETQ. The full variable domain, rest sourced from reference TRBV5-1 and TRBJ2-3, is KAGVTQTPRYLIKTRGQQVTLSCSPISGHRSVSWYQQTPGQGLQFLFEYFSETQRNKGNFPGRFSGRQFSNSRSEMNVSTLELGDSALYLCASSPVPTAGTDTQYFGPGTRLTVL.

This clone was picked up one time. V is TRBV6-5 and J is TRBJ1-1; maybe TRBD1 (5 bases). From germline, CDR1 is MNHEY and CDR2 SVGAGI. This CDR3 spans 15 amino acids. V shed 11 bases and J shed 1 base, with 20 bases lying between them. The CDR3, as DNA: TGTGCCGCGTGGGTTGGGGGGTCTGGGAACACTGAAGCTTTCTTT. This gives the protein CAAWVGGSGNTEAFF.

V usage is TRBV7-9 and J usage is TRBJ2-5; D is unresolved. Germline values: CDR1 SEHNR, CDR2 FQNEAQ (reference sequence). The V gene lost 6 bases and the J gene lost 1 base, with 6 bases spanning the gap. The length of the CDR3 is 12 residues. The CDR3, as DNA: TGTGCCAGCAGGGCCAGCCAAGAGACCCAGTACTTC. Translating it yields CASRASQETQYF.

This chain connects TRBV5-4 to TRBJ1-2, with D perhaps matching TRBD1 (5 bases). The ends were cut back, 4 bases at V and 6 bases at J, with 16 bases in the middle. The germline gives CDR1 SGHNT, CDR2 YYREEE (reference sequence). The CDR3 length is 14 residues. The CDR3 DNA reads TGTGCCAGCAGCCAGGGAGGGAGGGAGAATGGCTACACCTTC. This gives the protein CASSQGGRENGYTF.

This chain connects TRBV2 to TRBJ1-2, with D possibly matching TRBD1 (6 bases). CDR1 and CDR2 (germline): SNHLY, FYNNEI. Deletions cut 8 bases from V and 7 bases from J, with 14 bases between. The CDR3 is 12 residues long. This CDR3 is CASEEGGGGYTF. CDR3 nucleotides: TGTGCCAGCGAAGAAGGGGGTGGTGGCTACACCTTC.

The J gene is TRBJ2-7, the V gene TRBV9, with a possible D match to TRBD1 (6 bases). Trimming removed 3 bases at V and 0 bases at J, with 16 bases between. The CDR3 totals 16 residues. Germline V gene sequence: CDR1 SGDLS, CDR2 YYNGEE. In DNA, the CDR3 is TGTGCCAGCAGCGAGGGACCCGGACAGAACTCCTACGAGCAGTACTTC. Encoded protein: CASSEGPGQNSYEQYF.

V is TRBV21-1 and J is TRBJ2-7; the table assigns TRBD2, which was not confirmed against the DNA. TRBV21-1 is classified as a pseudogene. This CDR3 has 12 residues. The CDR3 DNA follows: TGTGCCAGCAGCGTGGCTCGGGGCGAGCAGTACTTC. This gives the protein CASSVARGEQYF.

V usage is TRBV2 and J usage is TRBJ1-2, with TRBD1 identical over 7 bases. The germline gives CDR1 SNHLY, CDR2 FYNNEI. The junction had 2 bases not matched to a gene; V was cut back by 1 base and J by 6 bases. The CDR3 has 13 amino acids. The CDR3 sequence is CASSEDRGDGYTF. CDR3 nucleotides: TGTGCCAGCAGTGAAGACAGGGGAGATGGCTACACCTTC.

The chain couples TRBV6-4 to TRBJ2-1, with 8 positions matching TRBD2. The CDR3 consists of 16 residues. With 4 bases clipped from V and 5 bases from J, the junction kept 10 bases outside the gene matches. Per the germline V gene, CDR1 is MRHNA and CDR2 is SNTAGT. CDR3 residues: CASSGHSGGGNNEQFF. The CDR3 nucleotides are TGTGCCAGCAGTGGTCACAGCGGGGGCGGTAACAATGAGCAGTTCTTC.

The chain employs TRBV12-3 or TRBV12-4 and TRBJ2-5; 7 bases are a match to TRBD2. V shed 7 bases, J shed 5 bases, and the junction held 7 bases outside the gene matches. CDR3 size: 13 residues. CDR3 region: CASTLALAETQYF. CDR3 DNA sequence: TGTGCCAGCACCCTGGCACTAGCGGAGACCCAGTACTTC.

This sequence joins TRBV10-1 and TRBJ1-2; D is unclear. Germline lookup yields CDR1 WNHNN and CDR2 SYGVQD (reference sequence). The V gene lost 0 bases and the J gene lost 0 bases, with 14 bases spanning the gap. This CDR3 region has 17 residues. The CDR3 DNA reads TGCGCCAGCAGTGAGTCTCAGCGTTCGGGAGCTAACTATGGCTACACCTTC. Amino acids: CASSESQRSGANYGYTF.